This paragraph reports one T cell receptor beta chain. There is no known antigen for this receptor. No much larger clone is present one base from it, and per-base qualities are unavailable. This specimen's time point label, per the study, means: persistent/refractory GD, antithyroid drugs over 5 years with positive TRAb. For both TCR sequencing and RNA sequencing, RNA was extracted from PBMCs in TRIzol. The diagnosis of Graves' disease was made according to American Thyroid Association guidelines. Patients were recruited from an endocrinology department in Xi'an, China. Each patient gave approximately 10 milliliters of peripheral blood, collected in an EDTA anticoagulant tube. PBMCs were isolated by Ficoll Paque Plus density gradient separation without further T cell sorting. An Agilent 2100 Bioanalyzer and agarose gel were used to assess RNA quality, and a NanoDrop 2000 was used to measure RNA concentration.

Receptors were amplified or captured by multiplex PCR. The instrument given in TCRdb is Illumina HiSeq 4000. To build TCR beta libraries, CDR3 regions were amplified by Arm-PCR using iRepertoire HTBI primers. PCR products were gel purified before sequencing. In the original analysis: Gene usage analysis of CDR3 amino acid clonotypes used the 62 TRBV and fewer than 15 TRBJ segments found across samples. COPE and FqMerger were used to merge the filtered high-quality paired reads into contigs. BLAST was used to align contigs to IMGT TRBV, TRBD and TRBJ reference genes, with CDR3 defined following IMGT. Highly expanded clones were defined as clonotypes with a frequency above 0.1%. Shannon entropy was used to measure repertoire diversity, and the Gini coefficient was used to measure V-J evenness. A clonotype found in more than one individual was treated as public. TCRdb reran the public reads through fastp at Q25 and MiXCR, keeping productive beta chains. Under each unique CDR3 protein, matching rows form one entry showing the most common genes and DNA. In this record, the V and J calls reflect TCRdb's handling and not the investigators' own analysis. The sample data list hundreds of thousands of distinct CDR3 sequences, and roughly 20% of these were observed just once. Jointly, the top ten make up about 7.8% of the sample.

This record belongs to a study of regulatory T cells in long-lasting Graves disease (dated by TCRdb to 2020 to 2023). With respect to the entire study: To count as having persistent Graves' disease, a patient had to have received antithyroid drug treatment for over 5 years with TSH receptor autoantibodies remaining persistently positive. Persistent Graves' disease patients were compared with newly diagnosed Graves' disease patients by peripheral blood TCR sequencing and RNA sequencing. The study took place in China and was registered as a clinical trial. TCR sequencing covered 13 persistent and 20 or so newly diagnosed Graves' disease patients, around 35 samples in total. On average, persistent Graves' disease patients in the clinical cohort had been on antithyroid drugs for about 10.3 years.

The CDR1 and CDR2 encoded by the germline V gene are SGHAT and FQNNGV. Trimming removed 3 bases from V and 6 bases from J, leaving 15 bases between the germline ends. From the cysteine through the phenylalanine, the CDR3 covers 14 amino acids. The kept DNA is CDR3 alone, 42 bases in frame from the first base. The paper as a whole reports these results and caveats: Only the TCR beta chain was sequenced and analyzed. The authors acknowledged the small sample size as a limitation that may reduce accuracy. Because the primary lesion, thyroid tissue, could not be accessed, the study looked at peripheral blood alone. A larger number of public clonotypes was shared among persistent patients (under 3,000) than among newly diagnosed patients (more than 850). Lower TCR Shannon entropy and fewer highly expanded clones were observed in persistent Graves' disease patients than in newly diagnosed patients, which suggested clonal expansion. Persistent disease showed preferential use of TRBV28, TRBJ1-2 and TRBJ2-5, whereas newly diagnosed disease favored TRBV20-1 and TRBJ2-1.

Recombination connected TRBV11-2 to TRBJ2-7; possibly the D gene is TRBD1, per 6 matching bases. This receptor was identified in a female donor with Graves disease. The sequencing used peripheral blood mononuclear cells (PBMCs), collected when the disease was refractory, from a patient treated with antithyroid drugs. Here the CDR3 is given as CASSLTTGTPEQYF. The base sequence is TGTGCCAGCAGCTTGACCACCGGGACACCCGAGCAGTACTTC.